The 21 T cell receptor beta chains listed next were all sequenced from one sample in a study of cytomegalovirus exposure and HLA in healthy donors. Primers included in the PCR were 60 Vbeta and 13 Jbeta primers. Some clones are missing from TCRdb's copy, which holds only in-frame ones; the method was immunoSEQ multiplex PCR. The sample lists fewer than 150,000 clones, about 72% occurring once. Input material: PBMCs. The receptors come from a man aged 45 to 65 in good health and CMV-seropositive.

This clone was seen more than once but under ten times. The chain links TRBV6-1 to TRBJ1-4; 7 bases match TRBD1. Germline-derived CDR1 and CDR2 are MNHNS and SASEGT. The CDR3 has 14 amino acids. Unmatched junction bases numbered 12, after V lost 9 bases and J lost 8 bases. DNA for the CDR3: TGTGCCAGTGATCAGGGGGGTAAGGGGGAAAAACTGTTTTTT. Its translation: CASDQGGKGEKLFF.

The rearrangement links TRBV30 to TRBJ2-1; 15 positions match TRBD2. After removal of 2 bases from V and 9 bases from J, the junction contained 5 bases not matched to a gene. CDR3 length: 15 amino acids. The germline gives CDR1 GTSNPN, CDR2 SVGIG (reference sequence). In DNA form, the CDR3 reads TGTGCCTGGAGTCGGACTAGCGGGGGGGCCGGTGAGCAGTTCTTC. Residues: CAWSRTSGGAGEQFF.

This rearrangement joins TRBV29-1 to TRBJ2-3, with D perhaps matching TRBD2 (5 bases). V lost 6 bases, J lost 0 bases, and 16 bases lay in between. The CDR3 contains 15 residues. Germline lookup yields CDR1 SQVTM and CDR2 ANQGSEA. CDR3 sequence (DNA): TGCAGCGTGTCCCCCGGACGGACTAGCACAGATACGCAGTATTTT. Translating gives CSVSPGRTSTDTQYF.

This chain links TRBV9 with TRBJ1-3; weak D call: TRBD1 (5 bases). From germline, CDR1 is SGDLS and CDR2 YYNGEE. V lost 3 bases and J 0 bases, leaving 16 bases between the germline ends. The CDR3 consists of 17 residues. The CDR3 loop reads CASSARTDSSSGNTIYF. The DNA of the CDR3 is TGTGCCAGCAGCGCGAGGACCGACAGTAGCTCTGGAAACACCATATATTTT.

This clone has a handful of counts. This sequence joins TRBV19 and TRBJ1-1; 7 bases map to TRBD1. The germline V gene encodes CDR1 LNHDA and CDR2 SQIVND (reference sequence). J lost 6 bases, V lost 0 bases, and 10 bases had no gene match. The CDR3 runs 16 residues. CDR3 sequence: CASSIEGGRGYAEAFF. The CDR3 nucleotides are TGTGCCAGTAGTATAGAGGGAGGCAGGGGGTACGCTGAAGCTTTCTTT.

The chain carries TRBV5-1 and TRBJ1-1; D remains unclear. V lost 7 bases to trimming and J lost 0 bases, with 13 bases between them. CDR3 length: 14 amino acids. Germline CDR1 reads SGHRS; CDR2 reads YFSETQ. CDR3 protein: CASGKTGMNTEAFF. CDR3 DNA sequence: TGCGCCAGCGGCAAGACGGGAATGAACACTGAAGCTTTCTTT.

The chain couples TRBV19 to TRBJ1-3; a possible D gene is TRBD1 (5 bases). CDR1 and CDR2 (germline): LNHDA, SQIVND (reference sequence). Trimming shortened V by 4 bases and J by 4 bases, and 14 bases separated the two germline ends. This CDR3 contains 15 residues. In nucleotides, the CDR3 is TGTGCCAGTAGTACCCGAACCGGGGGAGGAAACACCATATATTTT. Translating it yields CASSTRTGGGNTIYF.

This clone was recorded a few times. Other DNA sequences in the sample encode the same CDR3. CDR3 in amino acids: CASSQVPSAGETQYF. CDR3 nucleotide sequence: TGCGCCAGCAGCCAAGTCCCATCAGCGGGAGAGACCCAGTACTTC. The chain couples TRBV4-3 to TRBJ2-5, with D possibly being TRBD2 (6 bases). The CDR3 has 15 amino acids. V shed 1 base and J shed 4 bases, with 13 bases lying between them. Germline V gene sequence: CDR1 LGHNA, CDR2 YSLEER.

This clone was seen a few times. The rearrangement joins TRBV5-4 to TRBJ1-2, with D perhaps TRBD1 (5 bases). The V end lost 8 bases, the J end lost 8 bases, and 19 bases lay between the germline ends. Germline assignment: CDR1 SGHNT and CDR2 YYREEE (reference sequence). The CDR3 is 13 residues long. The CDR3 is CASQLRPQGGYTF. In DNA form, the CDR3 reads TGTGCCAGTCAACTCAGGCCCCAGGGAGGCTACACCTTC.

The chain is built from TRBV5-6 and TRBJ1-2; TRBD1 might be the D (6 bases). Germline values: CDR1 SGHDT, CDR2 YYEEEE. Trimming cost V 1 base and J 6 bases, with 16 bases left between them. The CDR3 consists of 15 residues. The chain's CDR3 is CASSLWGGALNGYTF. CDR3 in DNA: TGTGCCAGCAGCTTGTGGGGGGGGGCTCTAAATGGCTACACCTTC. The whole variable domain, filled in from reference TRBV5-6 and TRBJ1-2, reads DAGVTQSPTHLIKTRGQQVTLRCSPKSGHDTVSWYQQALGQGPQFIFQYYEEEERQRGNFPDRFSGHQFPNYSSELNVNALLLGDSALYLCASSLWGGALNGYTFGSGTRLTVV.

The V call is TRBV9, the J call TRBJ2-1, with TRBD2 matching over 8 bases. Looked up from germline, CDR1 is SGDLS and CDR2 is YYNGEE. J was trimmed by 8 bases and V by 4 bases; bases with no gene match: 14. This CDR3 comprises 16 residues. The CDR3 DNA reads as TGTGCCAGCAGCTCCTCGGGAGGGCAGAATTATGATGAGCAGTTCTTC. It encodes CASSSSGGQNYDEQFF.

This clone occurred a few times. This chain links TRBV11-2 with TRBJ1-1; D might be TRBD1 (6 bases). The CDR3 runs to 14 residues. Germline V gene lookup returns CDR1 SGHAT and CDR2 FQNNGV. V was trimmed by 0 bases and J by 6 bases, leaving 11 bases between them. CDR3 nucleotide sequence: TGTGCCAGCAGCTTAGATTTGGGACACGCTGAAGCTTTCTTT. Its translation: CASSLDLGHAEAFF.

This clone was recorded once. The V gene is TRBV7-2, the J gene TRBJ2-1; TRBD1 agrees at 7 bases. The CDR3 covers 16 residues. Trimming removed 5 bases from V and 5 bases from J; junction bases left unmatched: 12. The germline gives CDR1 SGHTA, CDR2 FQGNSA. Written as DNA, the CDR3 is TGTGCCAGCAGCCTATACCCACAGGGGAGTGACAATGAGCAGTTCTTC. Translation gives CASSLYPQGSDNEQFF.

The V call is TRBV30, the J call TRBJ2-3; 11 nucleotides match TRBD1. This CDR3 contains 17 residues. Germline V gene sequence: CDR1 GTSNPN, CDR2 SVGIG (reference sequence). With V trimmed by 1 base and J by 3 bases, 9 bases remained unmatched. CDR3 protein: CAWSEWTGGDFTDTQYF. The CDR3 DNA reads TGTGCCTGGAGTGAATGGACAGGGGGCGATTTTACAGATACGCAGTATTTT.

The chain uses TRBV13 and TRBJ1-6, with 9 bases fitting TRBD1. CDR3 length equals 16 residues. The trim removed 5 bases at V and 7 bases at J, leaving 9 bases unmatched. Looked up from germline, CDR1 is PRHDT and CDR2 is FYEKMQ (reference sequence). The CDR3 bases are TGTGCCAGCAGCCCCGATGGGGGACAGGGCAATTCACCCCTCCACTTT. Protein: CASSPDGGQGNSPLHF.

V and J are TRBV5-1 and TRBJ1-2; TRBD1 agrees at 12 bases. In germline, CDR1 is SGHRS, CDR2 YFSETQ. This CDR3 is built from 15 residues. After removal of 3 bases from V and 6 bases from J, the junction contained 6 bases not matched to a gene. The CDR3 DNA reads as TGCGCCAGCAGCTGGGGACAGGGGGCATGGGATGGCTACACCTTC. It is translated as CASSWGQGAWDGYTF.

The V gene is TRBV5-1, the J gene TRBJ1-2; TRBD1 agrees at 9 bases. This CDR3 has 16 amino acids. V lost 5 bases, J lost 2 bases, and 10 bases stayed unmatched. Germline loops: CDR1 SGHRS, CDR2 YFSETQ. CDR3 coding DNA: TGCGCCAGCAGTTCAGCGGGACAGGGTATAAACTATGGCTACACCTTC. Translated, it gives CASSSAGQGINYGYTF.

The J gene is TRBJ1-1, the V gene TRBV30; D is undetermined. In germline, CDR1 is GTSNPN, CDR2 SVGIG (reference sequence). This CDR3 has 14 residues. Trimming stripped 3 bases from V and 0 bases from J, with 11 bases between. In nucleotides, the CDR3 is TGTGCCTGGAGCCTAGGTACCATGAACACTGAAGCTTTCTTT. This sequence encodes CAWSLGTMNTEAFF.

This chain connects TRBV15 to TRBJ1-5, with 8 bases aligning to TRBD1. The CDR3 runs 13 residues. CDR1 and CDR2 from the germline V gene are LNHNV and YYDKDF (reference sequence). With 5 bases clipped from V and 6 bases from J, the junction kept 3 bases outside the gene matches. Written as DNA, the CDR3 is TGTGCCACCAGCGACAGGGGCTTTCAGCCCCAGCATTTT. Translated, it gives CATSDRGFQPQHF.

The chain uses TRBV19 and TRBJ1-2; 8 bases agree with TRBD1. CDR1 LNHDA and CDR2 SQIVND come from the germline V gene (reference sequence). Trimming took 4 bases from V and 2 from J; bases not matched to a gene: 0. The CDR3 is made up of 13 amino acids. The CDR3 nucleotides read TGTGCCAGTAGTAGGGACAGGAACTATGGCTACACCTTC. It is translated as CASSRDRNYGYTF.

The chain combines TRBV7-3 with TRBJ2-2; the D is unclear. The length of the CDR3 is 14 residues. V was pared by 5 bases and J by 1 base, with 8 bases between. Germline V lookup: CDR1 SGHTA, CDR2 FQGTGA. CDR3 loop: CASSEQKNTGELFF. The CDR3 region has the DNA TGTGCCAGCAGCGAACAGAAGAACACCGGGGAGCTGTTTTTT.